This T cell receptor (beta chain) was sequenced in a study of a mutant IDH1 vaccine in newly diagnosed glioma. About the study: Patients received vaccination from 4-6 weeks after radiotherapy alone, or with temozolomide cycles. There were roughly 62% males and around 40% females among treated patients, whose mean age was about 41 years. Previous care, which was radiotherapy, temozolomide, or both, most often involved both.

Worth noting for this clone: Its antigen is not identified.

The data were produced by immunoSEQ multiplex PCR, yet TCRdb's version contains in-frame clones alone and is incomplete. Of roughly 50,000 clones listed, under 85% are singletons. The CDR3 spans 13 residues. Trimming took off 4 bases at V and 4 bases at J, with 12 bases between the two ends. Germline-derived CDR1 and CDR2 are SGHTS and YDEGEE. As to time point: week 35, safety follow-up. The vaccine gave 300 ug of a 20-mer mutant IDH1 peptide subcutaneously per dose. New WHO grade 3 or 4 astrocytomas that were IDH1-mutant and ATRX-lost had been found in donors. The rearrangement links TRBV5-8 to TRBJ2-7, with D perhaps matching TRBD1 or TRBD2 (6 bases each). The starting material was PBMCs, obtained from a glioma patient whose treatment included an IDH1 peptide vaccine. The sequence was obtained from a man aged 40-49 years with glioma. The CDR3: CASSRTGRYEQYF. The CDR3 DNA sequence: TGTGCCAGCAGCCGAACAGGGAGGTACGAGCAGTACTTC.